The following is a T cell receptor beta chain sequence with its context. Its antigen remains unidentified. The data belong to a study of cytomegalovirus exposure and HLA in healthy donors. Germline V gene sequence: CDR1 PRHDT, CDR2 FYEKMQ (reference sequence). V was cut by 5 bases and J by 3 bases, with 11 bases left in between. This CDR3 spans 13 amino acids. Profiled with immunoSEQ multiplex PCR; TCRdb holds only in-frame clones, not every one. The data contain over 150,000 clones, 85% of them singletons. Whole-study findings and limits: The classifier, whose performance was assessed in both the original and validation cohorts, reportedly diagnosed cytomegalovirus status with high specificity and sensitivity.

Sequenced input: PBMCs. This sequence originates from a man aged 18 to 35 in good health and CMV-seropositive. The chain links TRBV13 to TRBJ2-7, with a weak D call TRBD2 (6 bases). CDR3 loop: CASSVGTGYEQYF. Here the CDR3 DNA reads TGTGCCAGCAGCGTCGGGACTGGCTACGAGCAGTACTTC.